This entry concerns a single T cell receptor beta chain. Clinical symptoms, serum thyroxine, TRAb, thyroid ultrasound and orbital computed tomography formed the basis of diagnosis. This entry comes from a study of Graves' ophthalmopathy and Graves' hyperthyroidism. V was trimmed by 10 bases and J by 2 bases, leaving 21 bases between them. CDR3 size: 15 residues. Amplification targeted the TCR beta CDR3 regions, with RNA transcripts as the source material. After a first-round RT-PCR with HTBI primers, a second-round multiplex PCR was run. TCRdb re-called the multiplex PCR reads through MiXCR, storing one row per CDR3 protein. The sample includes some 250,000 distinct CDR3 sequences, around 50% of them seen just once.

This chain links TRBV12-3 or TRBV12-4 with TRBJ2-7; D possibly uses TRBD1 or TRBD2 (5 bases each). Source material: peripheral blood. This TCR was sampled from an adult man with Graves' ophthalmopathy. For the CDR3, the DNA is TGTGCCATCGCGTATGCAGGGAGTCCTGCCTACGAGCAGTACTTC. Protein sequence: CAIAYAGSPAYEQYF.